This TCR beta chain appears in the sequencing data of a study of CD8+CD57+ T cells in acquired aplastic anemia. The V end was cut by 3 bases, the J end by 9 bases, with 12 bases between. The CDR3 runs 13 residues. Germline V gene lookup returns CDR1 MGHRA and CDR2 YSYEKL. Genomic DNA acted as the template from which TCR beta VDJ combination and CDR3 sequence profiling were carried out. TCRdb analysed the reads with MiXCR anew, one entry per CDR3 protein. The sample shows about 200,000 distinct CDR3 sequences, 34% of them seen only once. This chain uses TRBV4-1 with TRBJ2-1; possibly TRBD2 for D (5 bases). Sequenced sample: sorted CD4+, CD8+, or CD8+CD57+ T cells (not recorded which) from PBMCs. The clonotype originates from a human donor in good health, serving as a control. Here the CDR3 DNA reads TGCGCCAGCAGCCACCCGGGAAACTCTGAGCAGTTCTTC. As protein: CASSHPGNSEQFF.